A single sample gave rise to the 6 T cell receptor beta chains below, sequenced in a study of shared T cell receptors in the human thymus. The repertoire was sequenced with immunoSEQ multiplex PCR; TCRdb's copy has only in-frame clones and lacks some. The table records just under 550,000 clones, roughly 74% of them present only once. Another study also made use of these data, one on human thymus T cells.

The sequenced material came from thymocytes. The receptors stem from a boy in the first two years of life with a congenital heart defect.

The V and J genes are TRBV11-2 and TRBJ2-1, with 7 nucleotides matching TRBD2. CDR1 and CDR2 from the germline V gene are SGHAT and FQNNGV. There are 19 residues in the CDR3. The V and J ends lost 6 bases and 5 bases, in that order; junction bases with no gene match: 22. The CDR3 bases are TGTGCCAGCAGGCAAATGGGCCGTGAGCGGGGCGGGCCCGACAATGAGCAGTTCTTC. Its translation is CASRQMGRERGGPDNEQFF.

This rearrangement joins TRBV4-3 to TRBJ2-7; 10 bases line up with TRBD2. Germline V gene lookup returns CDR1 LGHNA and CDR2 YSLEER. The CDR3 runs 18 residues. Trimming removed 3 bases from V and 2 bases from J; junction bases left unmatched: 13. CDR3 coding DNA: TGCGCCAGCAGCCAGGCGAAACGTACTAGCGGGATCCCCTACGAGCAGTACTTC. Protein sequence: CASSQAKRTSGIPYEQYF.

The V gene is TRBV23-1, the J gene TRBJ1-3; 10 bases are a match to TRBD1. TRBV23-1 is known as an ORF, though its function is uncertain. V gave up 2 bases and J gave up 1 base; unmatched junction bases: 5. This CDR3 has 17 residues. The CDR3 region has the DNA TGCGCCAGCAGTCAACCGACAGGGGGCCCGTCTGGAAACACCATATATTTT. This translates into CASSQPTGGPSGNTIYF.

The chain joins TRBV13 to TRBJ2-7; 8 bases line up with TRBD2. The CDR3 sequence is 13 residues long. Germline V gene data show CDR1 as PRHDT and CDR2 as FYEKMQ (reference sequence). Unmatched junction bases numbered 5, after V lost 3 bases and J lost 7 bases. CDR3 nucleotides: TGTGCCAGCAGCTTCGGGACTAGACGGGAGCAGTACTTC. Amino acids: CASSFGTRREQYF.

This chain uses TRBV6-1 with TRBJ2-5; 8 nucleotides align to TRBD2. The DNA end favors TRBJ2-7, so the J call may be wrong. Looked up from germline, CDR1 is MNHNS and CDR2 is SASEGT. This CDR3 is built from 17 residues. The CDR3 bases are TGTGCCAGCAGTGATACCGCCGGGCGGGAGGCCACCTACGAGCAGTACTTC. It codes for CASSDTAGREATYEQYF.

The genes are TRBV5-6 and TRBJ2-1; the D gene is possibly TRBD1 (5 bases). Looked up from germline, CDR1 is SGHDT and CDR2 is YYEEEE. V shed 0 bases and J shed 9 bases, with 7 bases lying between them. This CDR3 has 12 amino acids. The CDR3 DNA follows: TGTGCCAGCAGCTTGGGAACAGGTGAGCAGTTCTTC. It encodes CASSLGTGEQFF.